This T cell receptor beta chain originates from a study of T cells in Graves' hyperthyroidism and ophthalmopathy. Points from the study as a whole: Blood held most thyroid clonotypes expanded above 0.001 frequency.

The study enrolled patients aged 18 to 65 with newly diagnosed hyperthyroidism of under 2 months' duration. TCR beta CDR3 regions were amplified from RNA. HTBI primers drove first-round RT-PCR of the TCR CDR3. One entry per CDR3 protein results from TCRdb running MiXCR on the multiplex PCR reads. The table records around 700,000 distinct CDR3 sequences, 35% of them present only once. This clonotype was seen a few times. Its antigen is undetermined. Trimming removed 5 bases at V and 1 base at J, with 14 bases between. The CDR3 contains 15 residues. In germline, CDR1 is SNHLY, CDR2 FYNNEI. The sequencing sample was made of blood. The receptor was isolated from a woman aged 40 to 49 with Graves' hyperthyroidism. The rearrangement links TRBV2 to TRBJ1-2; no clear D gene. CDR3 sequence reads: CASSYSAGNNYGYTF. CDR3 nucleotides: TGTGCCAGCAGTTACTCGGCCGGGAATAACTATGGCTACACCTTC.